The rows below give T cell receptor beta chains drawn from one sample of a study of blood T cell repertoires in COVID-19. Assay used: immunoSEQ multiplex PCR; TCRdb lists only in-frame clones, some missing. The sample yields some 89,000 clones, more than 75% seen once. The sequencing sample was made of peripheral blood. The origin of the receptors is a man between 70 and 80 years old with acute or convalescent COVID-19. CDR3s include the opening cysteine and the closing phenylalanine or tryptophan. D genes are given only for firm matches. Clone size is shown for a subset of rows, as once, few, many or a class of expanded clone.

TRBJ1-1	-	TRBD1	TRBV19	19	TGTGCCAGTAGTATAAATGTGGGCAGGGGGCTTTCTTGGGCCACTGAAGCTTTCTTT	CASSINVGRGLSWATEAFF
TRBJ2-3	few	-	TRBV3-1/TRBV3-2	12	TGTGCCAGCAGCTCAAGCGGTGGTACGCAGTATTTT	CASSSSGGTQYF
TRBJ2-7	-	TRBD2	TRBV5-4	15	TGTGCCAGCAGCTCCGGACTAGCGGGCTCCTACGAGCAGTACTTC	CASSSGLAGSYEQYF
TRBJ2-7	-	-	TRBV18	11	TGTGCCAGCTCCAGGACCTACGAGCAGTACTTC	CASSRTYEQYF
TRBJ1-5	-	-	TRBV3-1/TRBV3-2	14	TGTGCCAGCAGCCAAGAGGGGCAGGCCCAGCCCCAGCATTTT	CASSQEGQAQPQHF
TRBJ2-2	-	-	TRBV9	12	TGTGCCAGCAGCGCGGGAGCCGGGGAGCTGTTTTTT	CASSAGAGELFF
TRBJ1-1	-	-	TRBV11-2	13	TGTGCCAGCAGCGCCATGCAGGGCGGGGTAGCTTTCTTT	CASSAMQGGVAFF
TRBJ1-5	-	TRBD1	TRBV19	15	TGTGCCAGTAGTACCACAGGGGCAGGCTGGTGGCCCCAGCATTTT	CASSTTGAGWWPQHF
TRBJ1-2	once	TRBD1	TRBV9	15	TGTGCCAGCAGCGCCATTCAGACAGGGAGGTATGGCTACACCTTC	CASSAIQTGRYGYTF
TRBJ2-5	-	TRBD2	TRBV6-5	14	TGTGCCAGCAGCGAGACGGGACTAGGGGAGACCCAGTACTTC	CASSETGLGETQYF
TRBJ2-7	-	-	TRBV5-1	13	TGCGCCAGCAGCATTGAGGGCTACTACGAGCAGTACTTC	CASSIEGYYEQYF
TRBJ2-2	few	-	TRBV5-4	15	TGTGCCAGCAGCCCGGACACAACGAACACCGGGGAGCTGTTTTTT	CASSPDTTNTGELFF
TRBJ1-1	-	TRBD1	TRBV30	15	TGTGCCTGGAGTGTAACAGGGGGCCTGAACACTGAAGCTTTCTTT	CAWSVTGGLNTEAFF
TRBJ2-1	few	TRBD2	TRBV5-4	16	TGTGCCAGCAGCTGGATGACTAGCGGGGAATACAATGAGCAGTTCTTC	CASSWMTSGEYNEQFF
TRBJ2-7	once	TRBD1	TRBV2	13	TGTGCCAGCAGGGGACAGGGCCCCTACGAGCAGTACTTC	CASRGQGPYEQYF
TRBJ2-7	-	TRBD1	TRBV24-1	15	TGTGCCACCAGTGACCCTGGACAGGATCCCTACGAGCAGTACTTC	CATSDPGQDPYEQYF
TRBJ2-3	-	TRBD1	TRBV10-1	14	TGCGCCAGCTCGGACAGGGGTTTCACGGATACGCAGTATTTT	CASSDRGFTDTQYF
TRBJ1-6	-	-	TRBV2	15	TGTGCCAGCAGTGAAGCGCGAGGCACTGGGTCACCCCTCCACTTT	CASSEARGTGSPLHF
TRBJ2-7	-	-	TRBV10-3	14	TGTGCCATCAGAGACGACAGAGGTGGCTACGAGCAGTACTTC	CAIRDDRGGYEQYF
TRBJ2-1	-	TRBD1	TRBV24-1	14	TGTGCCACCAGTGATCGCTCAGGGGGCAATGAGCAGTTCTTC	CATSDRSGGNEQFF
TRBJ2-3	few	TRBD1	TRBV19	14	TGTGCCAGTAGGAGACAGGGGAGTGCAGATACGCAGTATTTT	CASRRQGSADTQYF
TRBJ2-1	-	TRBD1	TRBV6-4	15	TGTGCCAGCAGTGCCGGACAGGGGAGCTCCAATGAGCAGTTCTTC	CASSAGQGSSNEQFF
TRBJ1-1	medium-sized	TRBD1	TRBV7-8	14	TGTGCCAGCAGCCCATGGGTGGGACAGCTTGAAGCTTTCTTT	CASSPWVGQLEAFF
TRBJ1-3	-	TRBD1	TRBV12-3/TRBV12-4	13	TGTGCCAGCAGCAGGGGGTCCGGAAACACCATATATTTT	CASSRGSGNTIYF
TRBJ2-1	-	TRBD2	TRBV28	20	TGTGCCAGCAGTCCCCGACCGGGACGGAAGGGACTAGCGGTTTACAATGAGCAGTTCTTC	CASSPRPGRKGLAVYNEQFF
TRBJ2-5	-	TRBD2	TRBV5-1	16	TGCGCCAGCAGTTTGACTAGCGGGGGGCGAGGAGAGACCCAGTACTTC	CASSLTSGGRGETQYF
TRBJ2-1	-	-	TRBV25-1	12	TGTGCCAGCAGACAGGGTTACAATGAGCAGTTCTTC	CASRQGYNEQFF
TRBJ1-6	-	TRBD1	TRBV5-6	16	TGTGCCAGCAGCCCGTGGGGACAGGCTTATAATTCACCCCTCCACTTT	CASSPWGQAYNSPLHF
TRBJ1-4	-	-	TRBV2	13	TGTGCCAGCAGTGAAAACCACAGGGCTAAACTGTTTTTT	CASSENHRAKLFF
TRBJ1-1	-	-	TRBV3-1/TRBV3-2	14	TGTGCCAGCAGCCAGGGGGCGGGGAACACTGAAGCTTTCTTT	CASSQGAGNTEAFF
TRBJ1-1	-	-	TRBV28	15	TGTGCCAGCAGTTTTAATCGGGCAGGGTCCACTGAAGCTTTCTTT	CASSFNRAGSTEAFF